This TCR beta chain derives from a study of shared clonotypes between healthy human individuals. Produced via immunoSEQ multiplex PCR; TCRdb's table is partial and in-frame only. The table shows roughly 2,300,000 clones, with 85% to 95% occurring only once. The junction had 6 bases not matched to a gene; V was cut back by 6 bases and J by 5 bases. CDR3 length: 14 amino acids. Germline CDR1 reads LNHDA; CDR2 reads SQIVND (reference sequence). This clonotype was sampled from a man aged 18 to 30 in good health. Some clones in this sample may be carry-over from other donors' samples. The chain carries TRBV19 and TRBJ2-5, with TRBD1 identical over 10 bases. Specimen: naive CD4+ T cells from PBMCs. Noted subset: CD45RA+ positively selected. CDR3 bases: TGTGCCAGTAGGACAGGGGGCTCAGGGGAGACCCAGTACTTC. Translating it yields CASRTGGSGETQYF.